These 30 T cell receptor beta chains were all obtained from the same sample, sequenced in a study of prognosis after radiotherapy for stage I lung cancer. Amplification of the TCR beta CDR3 (from genomic DNA) was done by two-round multiplex PCR. Primers specific to each TRBV and TRBJ gene were used in first-round PCR. MiXCR, run by TCRdb on the multiplex PCR reads, gives a single entry per CDR3 protein. This table holds 15,000 to 20,000 distinct CDR3 sequences, around 26% found once. Here the sequenced sample was PBMCs, taken before or after stereotactic body radiation therapy (not recorded which). These receptors came from a donor older than 45 with non-small cell lung cancer.

In its sample, this clonotype was seen many times. In DNA, the CDR3 is TGTGCCTGGAGTGTAACTGGGACAGGGGACACAGATACGCAGTATTTT. The encoded protein is CAWSVTGTGDTDTQYF. The rearrangement links TRBV30 to TRBJ2-3; TRBD1 agrees at 10 bases. Losses at the gene ends were 0 bases for V and 2 bases for J; bases not matched to a gene: 5. Looked up from germline, CDR1 is GTSNPN and CDR2 is SVGIG (reference sequence). This CDR3 has 16 residues. Together with reference TRBV30 and TRBJ2-3, the CDR3 gives the full variable domain: SQTIHQWPATLVQPVGSPLSLECTVEGTSNPNLYWYRQAAGRGLQLLFYSVGIGQISSEVPQNLSASRPQDRQFILSSKKLLLSDSGFYLCAWSVTGTGDTDTQYFGPGTRLTVL.

This clonotype occurred many times. This chain connects TRBV6-6 to TRBJ2-2, with 11 bases matching TRBD1. This CDR3 has 17 amino acids. From germline, CDR1 is MNHNY and CDR2 SVGAGI (reference sequence). With V trimmed by 0 bases and J by 4 bases, 4 bases remained unmatched. CDR3 DNA: TGTGCCAGCAGTTACTCGGTCGGACAGGGGGCCACCGGGGAGCTGTTTTTT. Translated, it gives CASSYSVGQGATGELFF.

By proportion, this clonotype is medium-sized. The rearrangement links TRBV2 to TRBJ2-3, with TRBD1 identical over 7 bases. This CDR3 region has 14 residues. The germline gives CDR1 SNHLY, CDR2 FYNNEI. Germline trimming cut 6 bases from V and 2 bases from J; bases unmatched to any gene: 5. This CDR3 reads CASSQGVHTDTQYF. DNA of the CDR3: TGTGCCAGCAGCCAGGGGGTTCACACAGATACGCAGTATTTT.

This clonotype has ten or more counts. The chain employs TRBV18 and TRBJ1-3; the D is unclear. V was clipped by 2 bases and J by 8 bases, with 10 bases between them. Germline V lookup: CDR1 KGHSH, CDR2 LQKENI. This CDR3 region has 13 residues. The CDR3 DNA is TGTGCCAGCTCACCATCCGCGTTTGACACCATATATTTT. Translating gives CASSPSAFDTIYF.

As for this clonotype: Relative to the germline gene, one junction end is altered; a read error may explain this. The rearrangement joins TRBV20-1 to TRBJ2-2, with D maybe TRBD2 (5 bases). The CDR3 covers 13 residues. CDR1 DFQATT and CDR2 SNEGSKA come from the germline V gene (reference sequence). CDR3 in DNA: TGCGGTGCTAGTGGGTACGGCGCCGGGGAGATGTTTTTT. Its translation is CGASGYGAGEMFF.

This clonotype showed up many times. The chain has TRBV6-5 and TRBJ2-7; D not resolved. The germline gives CDR1 MNHEY, CDR2 SVGAGI. V was clipped by 4 bases and J by 4 bases, with 14 bases between them. The CDR3 runs 14 residues. CDR3 DNA: TGTGCCAGCAGTTCTGGGGTGGGCCGGTACGAGCAGTACTTC. Amino acid sequence: CASSSGVGRYEQYF.

This clonotype was detected ten times or more. V gene TRBV4-1 combines with J gene TRBJ2-7, with 11 bases identical to TRBD1. The CDR3 covers 15 residues. Germline-derived CDR1 and CDR2 are MGHRA and YSYEKL. V dropped 3 bases and J dropped 6; count of bases not matched to a gene: 7. The DNA of the CDR3 is TGCGCCAGCAGCCACCTCCCGGGACAGGGGGTCGAGCAGTACTTC. Translated, it gives CASSHLPGQGVEQYF.

V usage is TRBV20-1 and J usage is TRBJ2-2; no reliable D call. V lost 4 bases and J 9 bases, leaving 12 bases between the germline ends. The germline V gene has CDR1 DFQATT and CDR2 SNEGSKA (reference sequence). This CDR3 spans 12 amino acids. In DNA form, the CDR3 reads TGCAGTGCTACCACCCGGCACCGGGAGCTGTTTTTT. It specifies CSATTRHRELFF.

In its sample, this clonotype was seen many times. The V and J genes are TRBV11-2 and TRBJ2-7; 8 bases match TRBD2. This CDR3 spans 13 amino acids. The V gene end was trimmed by 7 bases and the J gene end by 0 bases; junction bases not matched to a gene: 2. From germline, CDR1 is SGHAT and CDR2 FQNNGV. This CDR3 reads CASTGGASYEQYF. CDR3 coding DNA: TGTGCCAGCACCGGGGGGGCCTCCTACGAGCAGTACTTC.

This clonotype came up many times. The chain combines TRBV27 with TRBJ1-2; TRBD1 matches at 10 bases. Germline-derived CDR1 and CDR2 are MNHEY and SMNVEV (reference sequence). The CDR3 has 16 residues. After removal of 4 bases from V and 2 bases from J, the junction contained 7 bases not matched to a gene. CDR3 coding DNA: TGTGCCAGCAGTTCGTCGACAGGGGGCATCAACTATGGCTACACCTTC. Amino acid sequence: CASSSSTGGINYGYTF.

This clonotype was observed many times. The chain is built from TRBV24-1 and TRBJ2-7, with D perhaps given as TRBD1 or TRBD2 (5 bases each). Between the trimmed V and J ends, which lost 3 bases and 6 bases, there was a span of 11 bases. The CDR3 is made up of 13 amino acids. Germline CDR1 reads KGHDR; CDR2 reads SFDVKD. DNA for the CDR3: TGTGCCACCAGTGATGGGCCAGGGACCGAGCAGTACTTC. Translation gives CATSDGPGTEQYF.

Many counts were recorded for this clonotype. The chain is built from TRBV12-3 or TRBV12-4 and TRBJ2-2, with D possibly being TRBD1 (5 bases). Trimming took 7 bases from V and 6 from J, leaving 18 bases between them. The CDR3 has 15 amino acids. The CDR3 spells CASTLTVSFSGELFF. Written as DNA, the CDR3 is TGTGCCAGCACCTTGACAGTCTCTTTTTCCGGGGAGCTGTTTTTT.

This clonotype was detected many times. The chain uses TRBV12-3 or TRBV12-4 and TRBJ2-5, with D perhaps TRBD1 (5 bases). This CDR3 has 16 residues. V was shortened by 6 bases and J by 6 bases, with 23 bases between the two germline ends. The CDR3 nucleotides read TGTGCCAGCAGCTTGACAGACCTTGCCAGTAGTAAGACCCAGTACTTC. Translating it yields CASSLTDLASSKTQYF.

Concerning this clonotype: This may be a read error, as it is one base from a much larger clone. The chain couples TRBV25-1 to TRBJ1-1; unclear D gene. The germline V gene has CDR1 MGHDK and CDR2 SYGVNS. This CDR3 is built from 14 residues. CDR3 protein: CSSSEARTFAEAFF. The CDR3 DNA reads as TGTTCCAGCAGTGAGGCCCGAACCTTCGCTGAAGCTTTCTTT.

In this sample, this clonotype turned up many times. The V gene is TRBV19, the J gene TRBJ2-1; 15 bases agree with TRBD2. Germline loops: CDR1 LNHDA, CDR2 SQIVND (reference sequence). This CDR3 has 16 amino acids. Unmatched junction bases numbered 8, after V lost 9 bases and J lost 5 bases. The chain's CDR3 is CASGLAGGSLNNEQFF. Here the CDR3 DNA reads TGTGCCAGCGGACTAGCGGGAGGGTCCCTCAACAATGAGCAGTTCTTC.

This clonotype was observed at least ten times. The gene calls are TRBV24-1 and TRBJ2-1; TRBD2 aligns across 16 bases. This CDR3 spans 17 amino acids. The germline gives CDR1 KGHDR, CDR2 SFDVKD. V shed 4 bases, J shed 8 bases, and the junction held 7 bases outside the gene matches. CDR3 in amino acids: CATSDPGLAGGEDEQFF. The CDR3 DNA reads TGTGCCACCAGTGACCCGGGACTAGCGGGAGGGGAAGATGAGCAGTTCTTC.

This clonotype was picked up many times. The rearrangement links TRBV20-1 to TRBJ2-7, with TRBD1 identical over 8 bases. Trimming at V came to 2 bases and at J to 2 bases, leaving 8 bases not matched to a gene. Germline V CDR1 and CDR2: DFQATT, SNEGSKA (reference sequence). The CDR3 has 15 amino acids. In nucleotides, the CDR3 is TGCAGTGCTAGAATCGGGACAGGACTTACCTACGAGCAGTACTTC. It codes for CSARIGTGLTYEQYF.

The sample holds many counts of this clonotype. The gene calls are TRBV20-1 and TRBJ1-3, with 10 bases fitting TRBD1. The CDR3 has 19 amino acids. With V trimmed by 4 bases and J by 2 bases, 17 bases remained unmatched. Germline CDR1 DFQATT, CDR2 SNEGSKA (reference sequence). In DNA form, the CDR3 reads TGCAGTGCTACCCGGACAGGGGGGAATTGGGGGCCCACTGGAAACACCATATATTTT. Its protein is CSATRTGGNWGPTGNTIYF.

This clonotype was seen repeatedly, ten times or more. The chain has TRBV3-1 and TRBJ1-2; 9 bases agree with TRBD1. Germline V gene lookup returns CDR1 LGHDT and CDR2 YNNKEL (reference sequence). The CDR3 sequence is 15 residues long. Germline trimming cut 0 bases from V and 8 bases from J; bases unmatched to any gene: 7. As DNA, the CDR3 is TGTGCCAGCAGCCAAGACCCCGGGACAGGGCAAGGCTACACCTTC. Amino acid sequence: CASSQDPGTGQGYTF.

This clonotype has a count of ten or more. The V and J genes are TRBV6-5 and TRBJ1-6; the D is unclear. The ends were cut back, 1 base at V and 10 bases at J, with 8 bases in the middle. The CDR3 extends over 13 amino acids. CDR1 MNHEY and CDR2 SVGAGI come from the germline V gene. Here the CDR3 reads CASSYWTGSPLHF. The CDR3 bases are TGTGCCAGCAGTTACTGGACCGGGTCACCCCTCCACTTT.

This clonotype was found many times. V is TRBV2 and J is TRBJ2-2, with D possibly being TRBD1 (6 bases). Germline values: CDR1 SNHLY, CDR2 FYNNEI. This CDR3 is 16 amino acids long. V was shortened by 5 bases and J by 0 bases, with 13 bases between the two germline ends. The CDR3 nucleotides are TGTGCCAGCAGTACAGGGTGGAATCCGAACACCGGGGAGCTGTTTTTT. It encodes CASSTGWNPNTGELFF.

This clonotype counts as medium-sized. The chain links TRBV6-1 to TRBJ1-3; 8 bases are a match to TRBD1. Germline lookup yields CDR1 MNHNS and CDR2 SASEGT. The CDR3 runs 14 residues. After removal of 6 bases from V and 6 bases from J, the junction contained 7 bases not matched to a gene. In DNA, the CDR3 is TGTGCCAGCAGCACCGGACAGGGCGTAAACACCATATATTTT. Its protein product is CASSTGQGVNTIYF.

This clonotype has at least ten counts. The genes are TRBV9 and TRBJ2-4, with D possibly TRBD2 on 6 matching bases. The V gene's germline CDR1 is SGDLS and CDR2 YYNGEE. V was pared by 1 base and J by 10 bases, with 12 bases between. This CDR3 has 13 amino acids. The CDR3 sequence: CASSVTPAGIQYF. DNA for the CDR3: TGTGCCAGCAGCGTAACCCCCGCGGGGATTCAGTACTTC.

As to this clonotype: With a far larger clone one base away, a read error is the likely cause. The chain combines TRBV6-1 with TRBJ2-1; 8 bases fit TRBD2. The trim removed 5 bases at V and 6 bases at J, leaving 15 bases unmatched. The CDR3 runs to 17 residues. CDR1 is MNHNS and CDR2 is SASEGT in the germline V gene. CDR3 bases: TGTGCCAGCAGTTCTCGGGACGGACTAGCCCGCTCCAATGAGCAGTTCTTC. Protein sequence: CASSSRDGLARSNEQFF.

This clonotype was recorded many times. The rearrangement joins TRBV28 to TRBJ1-1; D unclear. Trimming cost V 2 bases and J 1 base, with 5 bases left between them. Germline CDR1 is MDHEN and CDR2 is SYDVKM. CDR3 length equals 13 residues. CDR3 protein: CASSLLRNTEAFF. CDR3 nucleotide sequence: TGTGCCAGCAGTTTACTTAGGAACACTGAAGCTTTCTTT. Full variable domain (outside the CDR3, taken from reference TRBV28 and TRBJ1-1): DVKVTQSSRYLVKRTGEKVFLECVQDMDHENMFWYRQDPGLGLRLIYFSYDVKMKEKGDIPEGYSVSREKKERFSLILESASTNQTSMYLCASSLLRNTEAFFGQGTRLTVV.

Concerning this clonotype itself: The junction departs from the called germline gene at one end, perhaps through a read error. The CDR3 reads CAGSPNLWRAEAFF. The DNA of the CDR3 is TGTGCCGGCAGTCCGAACCTTTGGAGGGCCGAAGCTTTCTTT. V is TRBV27 and J is TRBJ1-1; no firm D call. The CDR3 has 14 amino acids. Germline CDR1 is MNHEY and CDR2 is SMNVEV (reference sequence).

Details on this clonotype: Since a far larger clone is one base different, this is likely a read error. V and J are TRBV27 and TRBJ2-7, with D tentatively TRBD1 (5 bases). CDR3 length: 13 residues. V lost 5 bases, J lost 6 bases, and 14 bases lay in between. Germline values: CDR1 MNHEY, CDR2 SMNVEV (reference sequence). The CDR3 nucleotides are TGTGCCAGCAGTGATCCAGGGCGGTGCGAGCAGTACTTC. Translation: CASSDPGRCEQYF.

In its sample, this clonotype was seen many times. V gene TRBV7-9 combines with J gene TRBJ1-2, with D maybe TRBD1 (5 bases). Trimming shortened V by 5 bases and J by 4 bases, and 17 bases separated the two germline ends. Germline loops: CDR1 SEHNR, CDR2 FQNEAQ (reference sequence). This CDR3 region has 15 residues. The CDR3 region is CASSTAWQGAYGYTF. Written as DNA, the CDR3 is TGTGCCAGCAGCACAGCGTGGCAGGGAGCCTATGGCTACACCTTC. Drawing the rest from reference TRBV7-9 and TRBJ1-2, the complete variable domain is DTGVSQNPRHKITKRGQNVTFRCDPISEHNRLYWYRQTLGQGPEFLTYFQNEAQLEKSRLLSDRFSAERPKGSFSTLEIQRTEQGDSAMYLCASSTAWQGAYGYTFGSGTRLTVV.

This clonotype was counted at least ten times. The CDR3 region is CSAIPLAGPSSYNEQFF. Written as DNA, the CDR3 is TGCAGTGCGATCCCCCTAGCGGGTCCCAGCTCCTACAATGAGCAGTTCTTC. The chain joins TRBV20-1 to TRBJ2-1, with 8 bases that match TRBD2. V gave up 6 bases and J gave up 0 bases; unmatched junction bases: 13. Per the germline V gene, CDR1 is DFQATT and CDR2 is SNEGSKA (reference sequence). The CDR3 sequence is 17 residues long.

For this clonotype: One end of the junction is discordant with germline, which a read error may explain. V gene TRBV6-9 combines with J gene TRBJ2-7; no reliable D call. Germline CDR1 MNHGY, CDR2 SVAAGI. There are 13 residues in the CDR3. The CDR3 DNA reads TGTGCCATCAGTTACAGTGGAAGGGACGAGCAGTACTTC. As protein: CAISYSGRDEQYF.